The next 17 T cell receptor beta chains were all read from a single sample in a study of CD8 T cells in ankylosing spondylitis. Study results and caveats: Roughly eight highly homologous variants made up a TCR beta motif that seemed to typify ankylosing spondylitis blood.

TCRdb re-analysed the 5' RACE reads in MiXCR, keeping a single row per CDR3 protein. The table has around 770,000 distinct CDR3 sequences, approximately 10% seen once; the top ten hold just over 0.5%. The antigens these receptors bind are not known. The sequencing sample was made of blood, either unsorted or a sorted T cell fraction (not recorded which). These receptors were taken from a male donor with ankylosing spondylitis.

This clonotype appeared a few times. V usage is TRBV20-1 and J usage is TRBJ2-7; the match to TRBD2 covers 7 bases. After removal of 0 bases from V and 2 bases from J, the junction contained 4 bases not matched to a gene. The germline V gene encodes CDR1 DFQATT and CDR2 SNEGSKA (reference sequence). CDR3 length equals 14 residues. The CDR3 DNA sequence: TGCAGTGCTAGAGACCCTAGCGGAACCTACGAGCAGTACTTC. Translation gives CSARDPSGTYEQYF.

The V gene is TRBV6-2 or TRBV6-3, the J gene TRBJ2-1; no firm D call. The CDR3 runs 17 residues. V was trimmed by 5 bases and J by 0 bases, leaving 17 bases between them. Germline V lookup: CDR1 MNHEY, CDR2 SVGEGT. The CDR3 bases are TGTGCCAGCAGTCACCAAATAGCCCTGATCTCCTACAATGAGCAGTTCTTC. Its protein product is CASSHQIALISYNEQFF.

The chain recombines TRBV20-1 with TRBJ2-7, with D perhaps matching TRBD1 (6 bases). V shed 3 bases and J shed 6 bases, with 18 bases lying between them. Per the germline V gene, CDR1 is DFQATT and CDR2 is SNEGSKA (reference sequence). The CDR3 sequence is 14 residues long. CDR3 nucleotide sequence: TGCAGTGCTAGCCCCCCCAGGACAGAGGGCGAGCAGTACTTC. It specifies CSASPPRTEGEQYF.

This clonotype has at least ten counts. This chain joins TRBV5-1 and TRBJ1-2; 7 nucleotides align to TRBD1. Germline CDR1 SGHRS, CDR2 YFSETQ. The V and J ends lost 4 bases and 5 bases, in that order; junction bases with no gene match: 8. This CDR3 region has 14 residues. CDR3 sequence reads: CASSPEGAGYGYTF. CDR3 sequence (DNA): TGCGCCAGCAGCCCGGAGGGGGCTGGATATGGCTACACCTTC.

This clonotype was detected only a few times. The rearrangement links TRBV2 to TRBJ2-5; a possible D gene is TRBD2 (6 bases). This CDR3 is 14 amino acids long. The germline V gene encodes CDR1 SNHLY and CDR2 FYNNEI. With 7 bases removed from V and 1 base from J, the gap between germline ends came to 13 bases. This CDR3 is CASKEGSRQETQYF. CDR3 bases: TGTGCCAGCAAGGAGGGAAGTCGCCAAGAGACCCAGTACTTC. The full variable domain, with the rest looked up from reference TRBV2 and TRBJ2-5, is EPEVTQTPSHQVTQMGQEVILRCVPISNHLYFYWYRQILGQKVEFLVSFYNNEISEKSEIFDDQFSVERPDGSNFTLKIRSTKLEDSAMYFCASKEGSRQETQYFGPGTRLLVL.

This clonotype showed up just a few times. This chain uses TRBV5-5 with TRBJ2-5; 9 bases align to TRBD2. The trim removed 6 bases at V and 4 bases at J, leaving 7 bases unmatched. Germline V gene lookup returns CDR1 SGHKS and CDR2 YYEKEE (reference sequence). CDR3 size: 14 residues. CDR3 coding DNA: TGTGCCAGCACCCGGAGTAGCGGGAGAGAGACCCAGTACTTC. It specifies CASTRSSGRETQYF.

The chain has TRBV11-2 and TRBJ2-7; D gene unclear. The CDR3 is 14 residues long. The V and J ends lost 1 base and 6 bases respectively, with 13 bases between them. Germline V gene data show CDR1 as SGHAT and CDR2 as FQNNGV. The CDR3 spells CASSLVTQGSEQYF. The CDR3 DNA reads as TGTGCCAGCAGCTTAGTAACCCAAGGTTCCGAGCAGTACTTC.

This clonotype has a count of ten or more. The rearrangement joins TRBV7-9 to TRBJ2-1; D is undetermined. Trimming removed 2 bases at V and 11 bases at J, with 10 bases between. This CDR3 has 12 amino acids. Germline V gives CDR1 SEHNR, CDR2 FQNEAQ (reference sequence). CDR3 DNA: TGTGCCAGCAGCTTATCGCTAGGCAAGCAGTTCTTC. Protein: CASSLSLGKQFF.

This clonotype was recorded a few times. The genes are TRBV20-1 and TRBJ1-5, with 7 bases identical to TRBD1. The junction had 10 bases not matched to a gene; V was cut back by 4 bases and J by 4 bases. Looked up from germline, CDR1 is DFQATT and CDR2 is SNEGSKA (reference sequence). The CDR3 covers 15 residues. CDR3: CSATPGTVINQPQHF. The CDR3 region has the DNA TGCAGTGCTACGCCTGGGACAGTGATAAATCAGCCCCAGCATTTT.

This clonotype was found a few times. The V gene is TRBV6-2 or TRBV6-3, the J gene TRBJ2-7, with D possibly being TRBD2 (5 bases). CDR1 and CDR2 (germline): MNHEY, SVGEGT. CDR3 length equals 16 residues. V shed 3 bases and J shed 7 bases, with 22 bases lying between them. Here the CDR3 DNA reads TGTGCCAGCAGTTATGGAGGAGATCTCCTACGGTTAGAGCAGTACTTC. It is translated as CASSYGGDLLRLEQYF.

This clonotype was recorded a few times. The V gene is TRBV5-1, the J gene TRBJ2-3, with TRBD2 identical over 10 bases. This CDR3 contains 16 residues. Germline-derived CDR1 and CDR2 are SGHRS and YFSETQ. Unmatched junction bases numbered 10, after V lost 5 bases and J lost 4 bases. The DNA of the CDR3 is TGCGCCAGCAGGGTAGCGGGAGGAGGTTCGGCAGATACGCAGTATTTT. It is translated as CASRVAGGGSADTQYF.

The chain is built from TRBV20-1 and TRBJ2-1, with 14 bases identical to TRBD2. CDR1 is DFQATT and CDR2 is SNEGSKA in the germline V gene (reference sequence). V shed 2 bases, J shed 4 bases, and the junction held 4 bases outside the gene matches. The length of the CDR3 is 16 residues. CDR3 residues: CSARRLAGGPYNEQFF. The CDR3 nucleotides are TGCAGTGCTAGAAGACTAGCGGGAGGGCCATACAATGAGCAGTTCTTC.

This clonotype was counted a few times. The J gene is TRBJ2-7, the V gene TRBV4-1; possibly TRBD2 for D (5 bases). V gave up 6 bases and J gave up 3 bases, with 21 bases separating them. There are 16 residues in the CDR3. The germline CDR1 and CDR2 sequences are MGHRA and YSYEKL. The CDR3 nucleotides are TGCGCCAGCAGTCCAAGACCGAGCGGTACTTTCTACGAGCAGTACTTC. It encodes CASSPRPSGTFYEQYF.

The chain links TRBV18 to TRBJ1-1; perhaps TRBD1 as D (5 bases). Germline values: CDR1 KGHSH, CDR2 LQKENI. The V end lost 7 bases, the J end lost 1 base, and 13 bases lay between the germline ends. CDR3 length: 14 amino acids. In nucleotides, the CDR3 is TGTGCCAGCTTAGCGGGACGGTCGAACACTGAAGCTTTCTTT. Residues: CASLAGRSNTEAFF.

The sample holds many counts of this clonotype. The chain carries TRBV20-1 and TRBJ2-5; the match to TRBD2 covers 8 bases. V gave up 0 bases and J gave up 5 bases; unmatched junction bases: 5. Germline CDR1 DFQATT, CDR2 SNEGSKA (reference sequence). The length of the CDR3 is 14 residues. The CDR3 is CSARDLAGSETQYF. As DNA, the CDR3 is TGCAGTGCTAGAGATTTAGCGGGATCGGAGACCCAGTACTTC.

This clonotype was detected a few times. This sequence joins TRBV9 and TRBJ2-7; tentative D call: TRBD1 (6 bases). Germline V lookup: CDR1 SGDLS, CDR2 YYNGEE. The CDR3 covers 15 residues. V lost 4 bases, J lost 3 bases, and 17 bases lay in between. The CDR3 spells CASSPSLTGLYEQYF. For the CDR3, the DNA is TGTGCCAGCAGCCCCAGCCTCACAGGGCTCTACGAGCAGTACTTC. Looking up the rest from reference TRBV9 and TRBJ2-7 gives the full variable domain: DSGVTQTPKHLITATGQRVTLRCSPRSGDLSVYWYQQSLDQGLQFLIQYYNGEERAKGNILERFSAQQFPDLHSELNLSSLELGDSALYFCASSPSLTGLYEQYFGPGTRLTVT.

The chain combines TRBV2 with TRBJ1-4, with TRBD1 as a possible D gene (6 bases). CDR3 length equals 13 residues. The V end was cut by 0 bases, the J end by 8 bases, with 7 bases between. Germline CDR1 and CDR2: SNHLY and FYNNEI. The CDR3 is CASSEAGAEKLFF. The CDR3 DNA follows: TGTGCCAGCAGTGAAGCGGGGGCCGAAAAACTGTTTTTT. The complete variable domain, with remaining parts taken from reference TRBV2 and TRBJ1-4, reads EPEVTQTPSHQVTQMGQEVILRCVPISNHLYFYWYRQILGQKVEFLVSFYNNEISEKSEIFDDQFSVERPDGSNFTLKIRSTKLEDSAMYFCASSEAGAEKLFFGSGTQLSVL.